The 5 T cell receptor beta chains below come from one sample, sequenced in a study of T cells in Graves' hyperthyroidism and ophthalmopathy. RNA transcripts yielded amplified TCR beta CDR3 regions. Initially, a first-round RT-PCR of the TCR CDR3 employed the HTBI primer set. TCRdb used MiXCR to reprocess the multiplex PCR reads, holding one entry per CDR3 protein. The table lists under 350,000 distinct CDR3 sequences, about a sixth of them singletons, with around 55% in the top ten. Sequenced input: blood. These receptors were collected from a woman aged 55 to 70 with Graves' ophthalmopathy.

V and J are TRBV5-1 and TRBJ2-5, with 8 bases lining up with TRBD2. The CDR3 has 15 residues. V was pared by 3 bases and J by 2 bases, with 6 bases of the junction left unmatched. Germline CDR1 reads SGHRS; CDR2 reads YFSETQ. The CDR3: CASSSAGTSQETQYF. CDR3 nucleotide sequence: TGCGCCAGCAGCTCCGCCGGGACTAGTCAAGAGACCCAGTACTTC.

This clonotype was counted only a few times. The chain carries TRBV4-3 and TRBJ1-1; no clear D. CDR1 is LGHNA and CDR2 is YSLEER in the germline V gene. V lost 2 bases, J lost 7 bases, and 11 bases lay in between. The CDR3 spans 13 residues. The CDR3 DNA sequence: TGCGCCAGCAGCCAACGGTCAGGCCTTGAAGCTTTCTTT. This sequence encodes CASSQRSGLEAFF.

This clonotype showed up just a few times. This sequence joins TRBV19 and TRBJ2-5, with 12 bases aligning to TRBD1. Germline V gene data show CDR1 as LNHDA and CDR2 as SQIVND (reference sequence). V lost 5 bases and J lost 5; bases outside the gene matches: 9. This CDR3 region has 16 residues. As DNA, the CDR3 is TGTGCCAGTAGTGCCCACCGGGACAGGGGGCGGGAGACCCAGTACTTC. It translates to CASSAHRDRGRETQYF.

Points on this clonotype: Being one base from a much bigger clone, this may be a read error. The rearrangement uses TRBV7-6 and TRBJ2-7, with D hard to call. This CDR3 spans 16 amino acids. The germline V gene has CDR1 SGHVS and CDR2 FNYEAQ. The CDR3 loop reads CAGSLTRSTVSYEQYF. In DNA, the CDR3 is TGTGCCGGCAGCTTAACGAGATCAACGGTCTCCTACGAGCAGTACTTC.

The J gene is TRBJ2-7, the V gene TRBV4-2; unclear D gene. The CDR3 has 14 residues. Germline assignment: CDR1 LGHNA and CDR2 YNFKEQ. The V and J ends lost 2 bases and 9 bases respectively, with 17 bases between them. CDR3 region: CASSQPTDLQRQYF. The CDR3 DNA sequence: TGTGCCAGCAGCCAACCGACGGACCTGCAGCGGCAGTACTTC.